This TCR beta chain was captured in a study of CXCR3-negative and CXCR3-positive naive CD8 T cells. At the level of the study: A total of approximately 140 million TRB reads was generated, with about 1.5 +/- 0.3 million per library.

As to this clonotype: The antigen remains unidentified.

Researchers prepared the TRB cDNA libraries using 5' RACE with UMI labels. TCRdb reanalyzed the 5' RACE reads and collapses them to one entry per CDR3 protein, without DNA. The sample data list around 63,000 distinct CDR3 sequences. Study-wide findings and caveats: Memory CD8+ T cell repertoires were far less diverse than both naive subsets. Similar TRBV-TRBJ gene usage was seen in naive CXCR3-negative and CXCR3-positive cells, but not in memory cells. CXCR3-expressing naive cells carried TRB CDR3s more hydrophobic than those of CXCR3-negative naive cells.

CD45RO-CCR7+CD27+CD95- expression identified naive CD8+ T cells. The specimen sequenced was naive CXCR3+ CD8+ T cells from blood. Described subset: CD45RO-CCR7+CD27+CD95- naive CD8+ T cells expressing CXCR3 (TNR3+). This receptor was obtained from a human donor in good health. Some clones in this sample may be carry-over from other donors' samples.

CDR3 residues: CASSLGGRSYEQYF. This chain links TRBV28 with TRBJ2-7. The CDR3 extends over 14 amino acids. CDR1 is MDHEN and CDR2 is SYDVKM in the germline V gene.